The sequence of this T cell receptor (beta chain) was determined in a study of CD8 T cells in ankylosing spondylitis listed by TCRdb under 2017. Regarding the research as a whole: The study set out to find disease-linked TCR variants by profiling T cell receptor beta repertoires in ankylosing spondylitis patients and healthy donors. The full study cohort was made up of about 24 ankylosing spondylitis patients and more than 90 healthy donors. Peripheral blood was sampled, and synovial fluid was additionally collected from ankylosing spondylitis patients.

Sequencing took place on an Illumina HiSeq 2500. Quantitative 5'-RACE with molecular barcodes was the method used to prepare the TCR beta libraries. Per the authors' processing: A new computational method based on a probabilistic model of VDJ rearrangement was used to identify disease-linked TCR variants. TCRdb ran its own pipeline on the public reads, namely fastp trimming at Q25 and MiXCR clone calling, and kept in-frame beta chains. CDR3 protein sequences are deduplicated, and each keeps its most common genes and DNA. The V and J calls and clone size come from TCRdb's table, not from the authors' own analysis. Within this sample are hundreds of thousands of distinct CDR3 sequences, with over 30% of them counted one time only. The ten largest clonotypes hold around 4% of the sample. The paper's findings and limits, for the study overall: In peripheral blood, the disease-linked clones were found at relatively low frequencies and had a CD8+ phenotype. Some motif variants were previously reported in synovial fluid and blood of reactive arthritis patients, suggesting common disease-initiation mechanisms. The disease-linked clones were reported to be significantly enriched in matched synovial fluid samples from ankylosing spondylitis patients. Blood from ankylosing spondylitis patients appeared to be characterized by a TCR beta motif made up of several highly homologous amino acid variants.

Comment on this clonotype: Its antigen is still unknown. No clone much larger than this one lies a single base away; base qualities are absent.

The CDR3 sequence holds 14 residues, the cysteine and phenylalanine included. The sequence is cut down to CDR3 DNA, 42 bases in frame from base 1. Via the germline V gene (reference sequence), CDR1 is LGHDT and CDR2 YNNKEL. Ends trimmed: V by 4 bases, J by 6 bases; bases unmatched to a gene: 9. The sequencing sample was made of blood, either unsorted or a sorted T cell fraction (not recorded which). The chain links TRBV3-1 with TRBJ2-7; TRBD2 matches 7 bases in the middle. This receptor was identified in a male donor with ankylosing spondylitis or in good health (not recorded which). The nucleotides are TGTGCCAGCAGCCCCCCTGGGGGGGTTGGCGAGCAGTACTTC. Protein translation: CASSPPGGVGEQYF.